Each of the 8 T cell receptor beta chains below was sequenced from the same sample in a study of OX40 agonist ivuxolimab in advanced cancers. The data were produced by immunoSEQ multiplex PCR, yet TCRdb's version contains in-frame clones alone and is incomplete. The data contain about 64,000 clones, approximately 84% of them singletons. The sequences come from CD4+ or CD8+ T cells sorted from blood, collected in a trial of the OX40 agonist ivuxolimab. Every receptor here comes from an adult with an advanced solid tumor such as melanoma, head and neck, liver or kidney cancer.

The rearrangement joins TRBV19 to TRBJ1-5; D is unresolved. The CDR3 extends over 13 amino acids. The V gene's germline CDR1 is LNHDA and CDR2 SQIVND (reference sequence). The V end lost 5 bases, the J end lost 4 bases, and 9 bases lay between the germline ends. In nucleotides, the CDR3 is TGTGCCAGTAGTGTAGGCACTAATCAGCCCCAGCATTTT. Its translation is CASSVGTNQPQHF.

J is TRBJ2-6 and V is TRBV13; D assignment may be TRBD1 or TRBD2 (5 bases each). The CDR3 has 16 amino acids. Per germline, CDR1 PRHDT and CDR2 FYEKMQ (reference sequence). Trimming cost V 1 base and J 0 bases, with 7 bases left between them. CDR3 loop: CASSLVGGSGANVLTF. DNA of the CDR3: TGTGCCAGCAGCTTAGTTGGGGGCTCTGGGGCCAACGTCCTGACTTTC.

This clone is a singleton in its sample. The rearrangement uses TRBV2 and TRBJ2-1, with a possible D match to TRBD1 (6 bases). Per the germline V gene, CDR1 is SNHLY and CDR2 is FYNNEI. Trimming removed 8 bases from V and 2 bases from J, with 10 bases in between. The CDR3 consists of 13 residues. CDR3 loop: CASRGGPYNEQFF. The CDR3 coding sequence is TGTGCCAGCCGAGGGGGACCCTACAATGAGCAGTTCTTC.

The V and J genes are TRBV30 and TRBJ1-1; the D gene is possibly TRBD1 (5 bases). Trimming took 3 bases from V and 1 from J, leaving 12 bases between them. The CDR3 length is 14 residues. The V gene's germline CDR1 is GTSNPN and CDR2 SVGIG (reference sequence). In DNA, the CDR3 is TGTGCCTGGAGAGGCGGGCAGGGGAACACTGAAGCTTTCTTT. Its protein product is CAWRGGQGNTEAFF. Complete variable domain (other parts from reference TRBV30 and TRBJ1-1): SQTIHQWPATLVQPVGSPLSLECTVEGTSNPNLYWYRQAAGRGLQLLFYSVGIGQISSEVPQNLSASRPQDRQFILSSKKLLLSDSGFYLCAWRGGQGNTEAFFGQGTRLTVV.

In this sample, this clone turned up a few times. The chain links TRBV6-1 to TRBJ1-1; the match to TRBD1 covers 9 bases. J lost 5 bases, V lost 6 bases, and 7 bases had no gene match. Germline V gene lookup returns CDR1 MNHNS and CDR2 SASEGT. This CDR3 region has 14 residues. The DNA of the CDR3 is TGTGCCAGCAGGATGGGACAGGGAAGGACTGAAGCTTTCTTT. It encodes CASRMGQGRTEAFF.

This clone appeared a few times. The chain employs TRBV7-3 and TRBJ2-3, with 13 bases lining up with TRBD2. The CDR3 consists of 16 residues. CDR1 is SGHTA and CDR2 is FQGTGA in the germline V gene. V shed 4 bases and J 6 bases; nucleotides not matched to a gene: 7. As DNA, the CDR3 is TGTGCCAGCAGCTACGATACTAGCGGGAGGGCGGATACGCAGTATTTT. Residues: CASSYDTSGRADTQYF.

DNA for the CDR3: TGTGCCAGCAGCTTGGTGGGACTGACGAACACCGGGGAGCTGTTTTTT. It translates to CASSLVGLTNTGELFF. The genes are TRBV7-9 and TRBJ2-2; tentatively, D is TRBD2 (6 bases). The CDR3 totals 16 residues. The germline V gene has CDR1 SEHNR and CDR2 FQNEAQ (reference sequence). V was pared by 3 bases and J by 0 bases, with 11 bases between.

The chain couples TRBV6-5 to TRBJ2-1; D unresolved. The CDR3 extends over 15 amino acids. V was pared by 0 bases and J by 0 bases, with 6 bases between. In germline, CDR1 is MNHEY, CDR2 SVGAGI. The CDR3 nucleotides are TGTGCCAGCAGTTACTCAAGCATCTCCTACAATGAGCAGTTCTTC. This encodes CASSYSSISYNEQFF.